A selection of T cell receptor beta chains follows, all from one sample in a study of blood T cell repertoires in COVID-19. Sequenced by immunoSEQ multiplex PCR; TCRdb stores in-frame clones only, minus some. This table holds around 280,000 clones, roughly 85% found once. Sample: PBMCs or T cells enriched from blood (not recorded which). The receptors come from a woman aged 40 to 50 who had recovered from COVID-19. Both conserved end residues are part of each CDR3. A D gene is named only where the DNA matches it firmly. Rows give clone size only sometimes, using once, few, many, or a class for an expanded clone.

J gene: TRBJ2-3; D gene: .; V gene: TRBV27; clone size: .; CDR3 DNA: TGTGCCAGCAGAACAGCTTCGCGGGGTACGCAGTATTTT; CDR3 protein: CASRTASRGTQYF
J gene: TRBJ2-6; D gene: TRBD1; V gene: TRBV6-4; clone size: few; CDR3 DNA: TGTGCCAGCAGCAGGGGGCTTTCTTCAGGGGCCAACGTCCTGACTTTC; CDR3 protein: CASSRGLSSGANVLTF
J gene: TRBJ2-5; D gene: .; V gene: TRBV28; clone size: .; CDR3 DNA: TGTGCCAGCAGGGAGGGGTGGGAGACCCAGTACTTC; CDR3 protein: CASREGWETQYF
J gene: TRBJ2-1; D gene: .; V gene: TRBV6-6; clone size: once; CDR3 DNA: TGTGCCACCGGCCCAGGTTACAATGAGCAGTTCTTC; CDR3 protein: CATGPGYNEQFF
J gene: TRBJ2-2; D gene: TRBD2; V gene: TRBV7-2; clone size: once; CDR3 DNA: TGTGCCAGCAGCTCGGCCCCTAGCGGGAGGAGGACCGGGGAGCTGTTTTTT; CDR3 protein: CASSSAPSGRRTGELFF
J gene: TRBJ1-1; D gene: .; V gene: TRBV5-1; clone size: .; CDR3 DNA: TGCGCCAGCAGCTTGTTGGGGGCGAACACTGAAGCTTTCTTT; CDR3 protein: CASSLLGANTEAFF
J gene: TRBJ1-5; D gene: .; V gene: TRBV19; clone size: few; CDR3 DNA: TGTGCCAGTAGTTTCTCAGGGTACAATCAGCCCCAGCATTTT; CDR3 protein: CASSFSGYNQPQHF
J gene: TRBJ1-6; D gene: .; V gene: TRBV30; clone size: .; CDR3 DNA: TGTGCCTGGAGCAGGACGGCCAGGGGAACGTGGCCCCTCCACTTT; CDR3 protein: CAWSRTARGTWPLHF
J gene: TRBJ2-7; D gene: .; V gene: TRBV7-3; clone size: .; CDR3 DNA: TGTGCCAGCAGCCGGAACAGCGGAGGTGAGCAGTACTTC; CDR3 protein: CASSRNSGGEQYF
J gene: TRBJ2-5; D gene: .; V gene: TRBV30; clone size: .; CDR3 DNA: TGTGCCTTTGGGGGCTTGGGGGAGACCCAGTACTTC; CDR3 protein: CAFGGLGETQYF
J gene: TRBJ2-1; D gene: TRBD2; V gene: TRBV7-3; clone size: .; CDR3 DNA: TGTGCCAGCAGCTTAATAGCGGGATATCCCAATGAGCAGTTCTTC; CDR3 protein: CASSLIAGYPNEQFF
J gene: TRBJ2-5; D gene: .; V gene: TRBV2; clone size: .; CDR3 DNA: TGTGCCAGCAGTTCGAATACAGCAGAGACCCAGTACTTC; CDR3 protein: CASSSNTAETQYF
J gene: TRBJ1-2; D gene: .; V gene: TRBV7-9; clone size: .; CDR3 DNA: TGTGCCAGCAGCTTCGGGGGGAACTATGGCTACACCTTC; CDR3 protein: CASSFGGNYGYTF
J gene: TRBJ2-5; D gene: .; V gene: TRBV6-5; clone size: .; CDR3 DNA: TGTGCCAGCTCCCGGGGAGCTCTGGAGACCCAGTACTTC; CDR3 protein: CASSRGALETQYF
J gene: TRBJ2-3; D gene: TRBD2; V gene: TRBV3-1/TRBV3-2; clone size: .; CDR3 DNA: TGTGCCAGCAGCCAAAAGAGGGGACTAGCTACGCAGTATTTT; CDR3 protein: CASSQKRGLATQYF
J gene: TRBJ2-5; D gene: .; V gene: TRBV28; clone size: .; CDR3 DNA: TGTGCGAACCCCCTTCGGGAGACCCAGTACTTC; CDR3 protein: CANPLRETQYF
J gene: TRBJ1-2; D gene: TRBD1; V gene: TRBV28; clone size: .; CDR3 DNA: TGTGCCAGCAGTTTATCCGGGACAGGGGGCGGTTTGGCTGGCTACACCTTC; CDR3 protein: CASSLSGTGGGLAGYTF
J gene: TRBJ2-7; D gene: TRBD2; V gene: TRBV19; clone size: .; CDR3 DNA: TGTGCCAGTAGTAGGCCCGGGACTAGCGAATACGAGCAGTACTTC; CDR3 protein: CASSRPGTSEYEQYF
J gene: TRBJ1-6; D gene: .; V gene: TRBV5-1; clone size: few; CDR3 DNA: TGCGCCAGCAGCTTGGGGGCCGTGGGCCGGAATTCACCCCTCCACTTT; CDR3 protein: CASSLGAVGRNSPLHF
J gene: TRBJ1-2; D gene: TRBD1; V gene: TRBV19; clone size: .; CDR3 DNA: TGTGCCAGTAGTATGGACCGGGGACAGGTCTTGGACTATGGCTACACCTTC; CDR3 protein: CASSMDRGQVLDYGYTF
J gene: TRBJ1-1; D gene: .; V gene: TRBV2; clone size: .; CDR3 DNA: TGTGCCAGCAGTGAGGACAGTCGGACTGAAGCTTTCTTT; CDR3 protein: CASSEDSRTEAFF